The 4 T cell receptor beta chains listed next were all sequenced from one sample in a study of vaccination and CD4 T cells after COVID-19 (dated by TCRdb to the early 2020s). Libraries came from PCR. Reads for this sample came from an Illumina iSeq 100. TCRdb cleaned the public reads at Q25 with fastp, built clones with MiXCR and kept in-frame beta chains. All rows with the same CDR3 protein become a single entry with the most common DNA and genes. This sample holds 20,000 to 25,000 distinct CDR3 sequences; more than 45% were observed only once. 0.99% of the sample comes from the top ten. The sequences come from CD4+ T cells from blood, collected before SARS-CoV-2 vaccination. All receptors come from a human donor who had recovered from COVID-19.

This chain connects TRBV10-3 to TRBJ2-4; TRBD2 is a possible D gene (5 bases). The V gene's germline CDR1 is ENHRY and CDR2 SYGVKD. The CDR3 is 13 amino acids. The ends were cut back, 6 bases at V and 2 bases at J, with 8 bases in the middle. The CDR3 region is CAISRDPKNIQYF. The CDR3 nucleotides read TGTGCCATCAGCCGGGATCCCAAAAACATTCAGTACTTC.

This sequence joins TRBV6-1 and TRBJ2-3; TRBD2 agrees at 13 bases. The CDR3 covers 17 residues. Germline-derived CDR1 and CDR2 are MNHNS and SASEGT. V was pared by 5 bases and J by 6 bases, with 11 bases of the junction left unmatched. The CDR3 protein is CASSRQGLAGARDTQYF. DNA of the CDR3: TGTGCCAGCAGTCGGCAAGGACTAGCGGGAGCGAGGGATACGCAGTATTTT.

The chain has TRBV9 and TRBJ2-7, with TRBD2 matching over 7 bases. This CDR3 spans 14 amino acids. Germline CDR1 SGDLS, CDR2 YYNGEE. V dropped 0 bases and J dropped 5; count of bases not matched to a gene: 5. CDR3 in amino acids: CASSVESGGNEQYF. CDR3 nucleotides: TGTGCCAGCAGCGTAGAATCGGGAGGTAACGAGCAGTACTTC.

The CDR3 region is CASSWTGSTDTQYF. In DNA form, the CDR3 reads TGTGCCAGCAGCTGGACAGGTAGCACAGATACGCAGTATTTT. The J gene is TRBJ2-3, the V gene TRBV7-9, with 7 positions matching TRBD1. This CDR3 comprises 14 residues. The V gene end was trimmed by 4 bases and the J gene end by 0 bases; junction bases not matched to a gene: 1. Germline V CDR1 and CDR2: SEHNR, FQNEAQ (reference sequence). Full variable domain (missing parts from reference TRBV7-9 and TRBJ2-3): DTGVSQNPRHKITKRGQNVTFRCDPISEHNRLYWYRQTLGQGPEFLTYFQNEAQLEKSRLLSDRFSAERPKGSFSTLEIQRTEQGDSAMYLCASSWTGSTDTQYFGPGTRLTVL.